This T cell receptor beta chain was recorded in a study of blood T cells in healthy people across ages. Looked up from germline, CDR1 is MNHEY and CDR2 is SVGAGI. V shed 7 bases and J shed 3 bases, with 13 bases lying between them. The CDR3 is 13 amino acids. Study results and limitations: Reliance upon unsorted PBMCs precluded definitive naive versus antigen-experienced comparison. Roughly linearly, TCR beta diversity per million T cells fell as age increased.

PBMCs were isolated at a quantity of at least 7 million per sample. Each sample yielded at least 5 micrograms of PBMC total RNA. Through a sample-barcoded 5' primer and a J-beta primer mix, a second PCR was run for about 6 to 11 cycles. MiXCR, run by TCRdb on the 5' RACE reads, gives a single entry per CDR3 protein. The table has over 1,500,000 distinct CDR3 sequences, 49% seen once; the top ten hold 2.1%. A remark on this clonotype: Its antigen remains unknown.

The sequence came from a woman between 35 and 50 years old in good health. This chain joins TRBV6-5 and TRBJ2-7; D may be TRBD1 (6 bases). The source material was blood. The CDR3 nucleotides read TGTGCCAGCACCCGTGGGACATACTACGAGCAGTACTTC. Its translation: CASTRGTYYEQYF.